The sequence of this TCR beta chain was determined in a study of blood T cell repertoires in COVID-19. In germline, CDR1 is MNHNY, CDR2 SVGAGI (reference sequence). CDR3 length: 14 residues. The junction had 11 bases not matched to a gene; V was cut back by 7 bases and J by 8 bases. Here immunoSEQ multiplex PCR was the method, and the copy in TCRdb shows in-frame clones only, minus some. The sample shows a few hundred thousand clones, around 83% of them seen only once. Input material: peripheral blood. This chain joins TRBV6-6 and TRBJ1-3; 7 bases match TRBD1. The TCR was taken from a woman in her forties who had recovered from COVID-19. The CDR3 loop reads CASNHDGTEHTIYF. DNA of the CDR3: TGTGCCAGCAATCATGATGGGACAGAACACACCATATATTTT.